A selection of T cell receptor beta chains follows, all from one sample in a study of shared clonotypes between healthy human individuals. Repertoires were generated with immunoSEQ multiplex PCR, while TCRdb's copy carries only in-frame clones and drops some. There are 2 million to 3 million clones in the sample; 80% to 95% occur only once, and about 0.34% lies in the top ten. The sample taken for sequencing was naive CD4+ T cells from PBMCs. The receptors come from a man aged 18 to 30 in good health. Some clones in this sample may be carry-over from other donors' samples. Both conserved end residues are part of each CDR3. A D gene is named only where the DNA matches it firmly. Not all rows give a size; the values are once, few, many and, for expanded clones, a class.

>TRBV5-4|15|TRBJ2-1|TRBD2|.
TGTGCCAGCAGTCACGGACTAGCGGTGTACAATGAGCAGTTCTTC
CASSHGLAVYNEQFF
>TRBV2|15|TRBJ1-4|.|once
TGTGCCAGCAGTGATGGTTCAAACACTAATGAAAAACTGTTTTTT
CASSDGSNTNEKLFF
>TRBV28|16|TRBJ1-2|.|.
TGTGCCAGCAAGAGCCAACTGTTTTACCGGAACTATGGCTACACCTTC
CASKSQLFYRNYGYTF
>TRBV5-4|15|TRBJ2-5|TRBD1|.
TGTGCCAGCAGCTTGGCAGGGGGCGGTGTAAAGACCCAGTACTTC
CASSLAGGGVKTQYF
>TRBV5-1|15|TRBJ1-1|TRBD1|few
TGCGCCAGCAGCTACCAGACAGGGGGAAGGACTGAAGCTTTCTTT
CASSYQTGGRTEAFF
>TRBV7-8|15|TRBJ2-5|TRBD1|.
TGTGCCAGCAGCCAGATCAGGACAGGGGGCAGGGAGCAGTACTTC
CASSQIRTGGREQYF
>TRBV30|17|TRBJ1-2|.|.
TGTGCCTGGAGTGAGAGGGTTGTCGGGCCCCCCATCTATGGCTACACCTTC
CAWSERVVGPPIYGYTF
>TRBV10-3|17|TRBJ2-2|.|.
TGTGCCATCAGACGGGGGGGACAGAAACTAAACACCGGGGAGCTGTTTTTT
CAIRRGGQKLNTGELFF
>TRBV5-1|16|TRBJ2-6|.|.
TGCGCCAGCAGCTTGGCGGGGTCTAACGGGGCCAACGTCCTGACTTTC
CASSLAGSNGANVLTF
>TRBV5-1|16|TRBJ2-1|TRBD2|.
TGCGCCAGCAGCTACCTAACTAGCGGGTCTTCTAATGAGCAGTTCTTC
CASSYLTSGSSNEQFF
>TRBV30|14|TRBJ2-7|.|.
TGTGCCTGGAGTGCCGGGGGGAGGGGGCGCGAGCAGTACTTC
CAWSAGGRGREQYF
>TRBV5-4|15|TRBJ1-2|.|.
TGTGCCAGCAGCCTCGGTCCGTCGGTCAACTATGGCTACACCTTC
CASSLGPSVNYGYTF
>TRBV29-1|13|TRBJ2-1|TRBD1|.
TGCAGCGTCGGGGGACAGGGCTACAATGAGCAGTTCTTC
CSVGGQGYNEQFF
>TRBV7-3|12|TRBJ2-2|.|.
TGTGCCAGCAGCCAAGGGGCCGGGGAGCTGTTTTTT
CASSQGAGELFF
>TRBV7-6|14|TRBJ1-1|.|.
TGTGCCAGCAGCTTACAGGTCGGGGTCACTGAAGCTTTCTTT
CASSLQVGVTEAFF
>TRBV6-1|15|TRBJ1-1|.|.
TGTGCCAGCACCTCCGGGGCGGGGGTATTCACTGAAGCTTTCTTT
CASTSGAGVFTEAFF
>TRBV7-2|15|TRBJ2-7|TRBD2|.
TGTGCCAGCAGCCTTGGACTAGCGGGAGCTTCCGAGCAGTACTTC
CASSLGLAGASEQYF
>TRBV7-2|19|TRBJ2-3|TRBD2|few
TGTGCCAGCAGCTCTAAGTTGATTAGCGGGACACCTAGCACAGATACGCAGTATTTT
CASSSKLISGTPSTDTQYF
>TRBV5-1|12|TRBJ2-1|.|.
TGCGCCAGCAGCTTGGAGGGGTATGAGCAGTTCTTC
CASSLEGYEQFF
>TRBV5-1|19|TRBJ2-6|TRBD1|.
TGCGCCAGCAGCTTGGCCAGGGACAGGAGGGAGACTGGGGCCAACGTCCTGACTTTC
CASSLARDRRETGANVLTF
>TRBV5-4|18|TRBJ1-2|.|.
TGTGCCAGCAGTCAAAGGGCGCGGGGTTCCCGTGACCTTGATGGCTACACCTTC
CASSQRARGSRDLDGYTF
>TRBV5-1|14|TRBJ1-2|.|.
TGCGCCAGCAGCGGACAGACCACTACCTATGGCTACACCTTC
CASSGQTTTYGYTF
>TRBV15|18|TRBJ2-4|.|.
TGTGCCACCAGCAGAGATTCGCGGAGACAGTCGAACAAAAACATTCAGTACTTC
CATSRDSRRQSNKNIQYF
>TRBV28|15|TRBJ1-2|TRBD1|.
TGTGCCAGCACCCACCAGACAGGGGGCTCCTATGGCTACACCTTC
CASTHQTGGSYGYTF
>TRBV27|19|TRBJ2-7|TRBD2|.
TGTGCCAGCATCCATATAGGACTAGCGGGAGAGCGCCCCTCCTACGAGCAGTACTTC
CASIHIGLAGERPSYEQYF
>TRBV6-4|13|TRBJ2-7|TRBD1|.
TGTGCCAGCAGCGACGGACAGGGCGGGGAGCAGTACTTC
CASSDGQGGEQYF
>TRBV7-2|14|TRBJ2-7|TRBD2|.
TGTGCCAGCAGCACTAGCGGGTCCCCCTTCGAGCAGTACTTC
CASSTSGSPFEQYF
>TRBV9|15|TRBJ2-2|.|.
TGTGCCAGCAGCGCCGGGACGTATCTCACCGGGGAGCTGTTTTTT
CASSAGTYLTGELFF
>TRBV4-2|15|TRBJ1-5|.|.
TGTGCCAGCAGCCAGTCGGGGGACACTAATCAGCCCCAGCATTTT
CASSQSGDTNQPQHF
>TRBV5-1|15|TRBJ2-7|.|.
TGCGCCAGCAGCTTGGAGTTCGGACGCTGGGACGAGCAGTACTTC
CASSLEFGRWDEQYF
>TRBV5-1|14|TRBJ2-7|.|.
TGCGCCAGCAGCTTGGCCGGGGACGTCGGCGAGCAGTACTTC
CASSLAGDVGEQYF
>TRBV7-8|14|TRBJ2-7|.|.
TGTGCCAGCAGTCACTCCGGGTTTTCCTACGAGCAGTACTTC
CASSHSGFSYEQYF
>TRBV28|14|TRBJ1-5|.|.
TGTGCCAGCAGTTTGATTAGCGGCAATCAGCCCCAGCATTTT
CASSLISGNQPQHF
>TRBV5-6|15|TRBJ2-7|.|.
TGTGCCAGCAGCTTGGGTTTGACAGGCGGTAGGGAGCAGTACTTC
CASSLGLTGGREQYF
>TRBV7-9|14|TRBJ2-5|.|.
TGTGCCAGCAGCTTGGGGCAGGTGGGGGAGACCCAGTACTTC
CASSLGQVGETQYF
>TRBV30|13|TRBJ1-1|.|.
TGTGCCTGGAGTGTAGGGCAGAACACTGAAGCTTTCTTT
CAWSVGQNTEAFF
>TRBV27|13|TRBJ1-4|.|.
TGTGCCAGTCAGCGGAGGACTAATGAAAAACTGTTTTTT
CASQRRTNEKLFF
>TRBV5-1|14|TRBJ2-5|.|.
TGCGCCAGCAGCCAAGGACTTTCACGGGAGACCCAGTACTTC
CASSQGLSRETQYF
>TRBV7-2|14|TRBJ1-1|.|.
TGTGCCAGCAGCCGAACCATGACGAACACTGAAGCTTTCTTT
CASSRTMTNTEAFF
>TRBV5-1|16|TRBJ2-2|TRBD1|.
TGCGCCAGCAGCCCCATGGACAGGGGGCGCATAGGGGAGCTGTTTTTT
CASSPMDRGRIGELFF
>TRBV23-1|12|TRBJ1-4|.|.
TGCGCCAGCAGTCAATCTTGTGAAAAACTGTTTTTT
CASSQSCEKLFF
>TRBV7-2|13|TRBJ2-3|.|.
TGTGCCAGCAGCTTAGATTTGCCGGATACGCAGTATTTT
CASSLDLPDTQYF
>TRBV5-6|14|TRBJ2-7|TRBD1|.
TGTGCCAGCAGCCCGGGGACAGGGGTAGGAGAGCAGTACTTC
CASSPGTGVGEQYF
>TRBV21-1|13|TRBJ2-1|.|.
TGTGCCAGCAGCAAAGCTAGCTGGGATGAGCAGTTCTTC
CASSKASWDEQFF
>TRBV5-1|14|TRBJ2-7|.|.
TGCGCCAGCAGCTTGTTGACAAGCTCCTACGAGCAGTACTTC
CASSLLTSSYEQYF
>TRBV18|14|TRBJ1-1|.|.
TGTGCCAGCTCACCCGGGGGGGGTAACACTGAAGCTTTCTTT
CASSPGGGNTEAFF
>TRBV6-5|15|TRBJ1-1|TRBD1|.
TGTGCCAGCAGAGGGGAGGGGGCGCAGGCCCCTGAAGCTTTCTTT
CASRGEGAQAPEAFF
>TRBV28|15|TRBJ1-5|.|.
TGTGCCAGCAGTAAACGGACAGACCTCAATCAGCCCCAGCATTTT
CASSKRTDLNQPQHF
>TRBV27|13|TRBJ2-3|.|.
TGTGCCAGCAGTTCGGGGGAAACAGATACGCAGTATTTT
CASSSGETDTQYF
>TRBV29-1|12|TRBJ1-4|.|.
TGCAGCGGCGGACAGCCTAATGAAAAACTGTTTTTT
CSGGQPNEKLFF
>TRBV27|16|TRBJ1-3|.|.
TGTGCCAGCAGTTTCTCGGGCGGGATCTCTGGAAACACCATATATTTT
CASSFSGGISGNTIYF
>TRBV9|16|TRBJ2-6|.|.
TGTGCCAGCACCCAGGGGCCATACTCTGGGGCCAACGTCCTGACTTTC
CASTQGPYSGANVLTF
>TRBV9|15|TRBJ1-5|.|.
TGTGCCAGCAGCCCCACAGTAGGGCCTTCTCAGCCCCAGCATTTT
CASSPTVGPSQPQHF
>TRBV2|15|TRBJ1-2|.|.
TGTGCCAGCAGCCCACCCTCCGAGCCGAACTATGGCTACACCTTC
CASSPPSEPNYGYTF
>TRBV5-1|13|TRBJ2-3|.|.
TGCGCCAGCAGCTTAGGGTCAGGGGATACGCAGTATTTT
CASSLGSGDTQYF
>TRBV28|15|TRBJ2-7|TRBD1|.
TGTGCCAGCAGTTCAGATTACAGGGGTTCCTACGAGCAGTACTTC
CASSSDYRGSYEQYF
>TRBV5-1|15|TRBJ2-3|TRBD2|.
TGCGCCAGCAGCCAAACTAGCGGGAGTGCAGATACGCAGTATTTT
CASSQTSGSADTQYF
>TRBV6-7|15|TRBJ1-5|TRBD1|.
TGTGCCAGCAGAGACAGGGGGGGACGCAATCAGCCCCAGCATTTT
CASRDRGGRNQPQHF
>TRBV7-9|14|TRBJ1-1|.|once
TGTGCCAGCAGCTCTCAGGGTTCTGGCACTGAAGCTTTCTTT
CASSSQGSGTEAFF
>TRBV5-1|15|TRBJ2-5|.|.
TGCGCCAGCAGCTTAATTTCGGGGAGGCAAGAGACCCAGTACTTC
CASSLISGRQETQYF